This is a list of T cell receptor beta chains from one sample in a study of blood T cell repertoires in COVID-19. Only in-frame clones appear in the TCRdb table, and some are missing; sequencing was by immunoSEQ multiplex PCR. This table has about 39,000 clones, about four fifths appearing once. The sequenced material came from peripheral blood. The receptor set was obtained from a man in his sixties in a cohort sampled during active COVID-19. CDR3s include the opening cysteine and the closing phenylalanine or tryptophan. Fields, in order: D gene, V gene, clone size, J gene, CDR3 length, CDR3 DNA, CDR3 protein. D genes are given only for firm matches. Where a row states a size, it is once, few, many or the class of an expanded clone; other rows omit it.

d_call: -
v_call: TRBV6-2/TRBV6-3
clone_size: -
j_call: TRBJ1-2
cdr3_length: 12
cdr3_nt: TGTGCCAGCAGTTACCCGGGGTATGGCTACACCTTC
cdr3_aa: CASSYPGYGYTF

d_call: TRBD2
v_call: TRBV30
clone_size: few
j_call: TRBJ2-7
cdr3_length: 14
cdr3_nt: TGTGCCTGGAGTGTAATAAGACTAGCAAACGAGCAGTACTTC
cdr3_aa: CAWSVIRLANEQYF

d_call: -
v_call: TRBV2
clone_size: -
j_call: TRBJ1-3
cdr3_length: 13
cdr3_nt: TGTGCCAGCAGTCAGAACTCTGGAAACACCATATATTTT
cdr3_aa: CASSQNSGNTIYF

d_call: TRBD2
v_call: TRBV19
clone_size: -
j_call: TRBJ2-1
cdr3_length: 13
cdr3_nt: TGTGCCACTCGAGCGGGGGCTCTAGGGGAGCAGTTCTTC
cdr3_aa: CATRAGALGEQFF

d_call: TRBD2
v_call: TRBV27
clone_size: -
j_call: TRBJ2-2
cdr3_length: 16
cdr3_nt: TGTGCCAGCAGTTTAAACCCCGGGACTAGCTTCGGGGAGCTGTTTTTT
cdr3_aa: CASSLNPGTSFGELFF

d_call: TRBD1
v_call: TRBV5-1
clone_size: -
j_call: TRBJ1-1
cdr3_length: 14
cdr3_nt: TGCGCCAGCAGCCCGACAGGGACGGGCTCTGAAGCTTTCTTT
cdr3_aa: CASSPTGTGSEAFF

d_call: TRBD2
v_call: TRBV9
clone_size: -
j_call: TRBJ2-3
cdr3_length: 16
cdr3_nt: TGTGCCAGCAGCGTAGGGCCTAGCGGATTCACAGATACGCAGTATTTT
cdr3_aa: CASSVGPSGFTDTQYF

d_call: -
v_call: TRBV5-6
clone_size: -
j_call: TRBJ2-1
cdr3_length: 13
cdr3_nt: TGTGCCAGCTTGAGGCAGGGCCGGAATGAGCAGTTCTTC
cdr3_aa: CASLRQGRNEQFF

d_call: -
v_call: TRBV6-5
clone_size: -
j_call: TRBJ1-3
cdr3_length: 13
cdr3_nt: TGTGCCAGCAGGCTCGGGGAACGAAACACCATATATTTT
cdr3_aa: CASRLGERNTIYF

d_call: TRBD1
v_call: TRBV7-2
clone_size: -
j_call: TRBJ1-2
cdr3_length: 18
cdr3_nt: TGTGCCAGCAGCTTAGTCCCGGCAGGGGGCTTACTTTTCTATGGCTACACCTTC
cdr3_aa: CASSLVPAGGLLFYGYTF

d_call: -
v_call: TRBV27
clone_size: -
j_call: TRBJ1-6
cdr3_length: 14
cdr3_nt: TGTGCCAGCAGTTTCCAGGGAACGGGTTCACCCCTCCACTTT
cdr3_aa: CASSFQGTGSPLHF

d_call: -
v_call: TRBV28
clone_size: -
j_call: TRBJ1-1
cdr3_length: 11
cdr3_nt: TGTGCCAGCAGTTTCAGGTTATCGGCTTTCTTT
cdr3_aa: CASSFRLSAFF

d_call: TRBD2
v_call: TRBV6-5
clone_size: -
j_call: TRBJ2-1
cdr3_length: 16
cdr3_nt: TGTGCCAGCAGTTACTCTAGCGGGAGGGCGGTGGATGAGCAGTTCTTC
cdr3_aa: CASSYSSGRAVDEQFF

d_call: -
v_call: TRBV2
clone_size: -
j_call: TRBJ1-1
cdr3_length: 13
cdr3_nt: TGTGCCAGCAGTTCCGGCCGGAGCACTGAAGCTTTCTTT
cdr3_aa: CASSSGRSTEAFF

d_call: -
v_call: TRBV7-3
clone_size: -
j_call: TRBJ1-1
cdr3_length: 14
cdr3_nt: TGTGCCAGCAGCGCACAGGCAAAGAACACTGAAGCTTTCTTT
cdr3_aa: CASSAQAKNTEAFF

d_call: TRBD1
v_call: TRBV2
clone_size: -
j_call: TRBJ2-2
cdr3_length: 14
cdr3_nt: TGTGCCAGCTCGGGACAGGGGAACACCGGGGAGCTGTTTTTT
cdr3_aa: CASSGQGNTGELFF

d_call: -
v_call: TRBV15
clone_size: -
j_call: TRBJ2-2
cdr3_length: 15
cdr3_nt: TGTGCCACCAGCCCCGCGACTGGGTATGCCGGGGAGCTGTTTTTT
cdr3_aa: CATSPATGYAGELFF

d_call: -
v_call: TRBV5-6
clone_size: -
j_call: TRBJ1-1
cdr3_length: 13
cdr3_nt: TGTGCCAGCAGCCGGACAGTGAACACTGAAGCTTTCTTT
cdr3_aa: CASSRTVNTEAFF

d_call: TRBD1
v_call: TRBV5-4
clone_size: -
j_call: TRBJ2-4
cdr3_length: 15
cdr3_nt: TGTGCCAGCAGCTCGACAGGGCGAGGCAAAAACATTCAGTACTTC
cdr3_aa: CASSSTGRGKNIQYF

d_call: TRBD1
v_call: TRBV19
clone_size: -
j_call: TRBJ2-3
cdr3_length: 15
cdr3_nt: TGTGCCAGTAGAGGTAGGGGGGACAGGGCGGATACGCAGTATTTT
cdr3_aa: CASRGRGDRADTQYF

d_call: TRBD1
v_call: TRBV28
clone_size: -
j_call: TRBJ1-2
cdr3_length: 12
cdr3_nt: TGTGCCAGCAGTCCCCCAGGGGGGGGCTACACCTTC
cdr3_aa: CASSPPGGGYTF

d_call: TRBD2
v_call: TRBV7-9
clone_size: -
j_call: TRBJ2-7
cdr3_length: 14
cdr3_nt: TGTGCCAGCAGCTCTAGCGGGGGTGAGGACGAGCAGTACTTC
cdr3_aa: CASSSSGGEDEQYF

d_call: TRBD1
v_call: TRBV28
clone_size: -
j_call: TRBJ1-5
cdr3_length: 14
cdr3_nt: TGTGCCAGCAGCAGCGGACAGGGGGATCAGCCCCAGCATTTT
cdr3_aa: CASSSGQGDQPQHF

d_call: TRBD2
v_call: TRBV19
clone_size: -
j_call: TRBJ2-2
cdr3_length: 14
cdr3_nt: TGTGCCAGTAGTATGCCCCCGGGGGGCGGGGAGCTGTTTTTT
cdr3_aa: CASSMPPGGGELFF

d_call: TRBD1
v_call: TRBV5-1
clone_size: -
j_call: TRBJ2-7
cdr3_length: 13
cdr3_nt: TGCGCCAGCAGCTTCACAGGGGTCTACGAGCAGTACTTC
cdr3_aa: CASSFTGVYEQYF

d_call: TRBD1
v_call: TRBV4-1
clone_size: once
j_call: TRBJ2-3
cdr3_length: 16
cdr3_nt: TGCGCCAGCAGCCAACCCGGGACAGGGCTCACAGATACGCAGTATTTT
cdr3_aa: CASSQPGTGLTDTQYF

d_call: -
v_call: TRBV6-1
clone_size: -
j_call: TRBJ2-1
cdr3_length: 17
cdr3_nt: TGTGCCAGCAGTGATTTGCGCGCGGGTCGCTCCTACAATGAGCAGTTCTTC
cdr3_aa: CASSDLRAGRSYNEQFF

d_call: -
v_call: TRBV7-2
clone_size: -
j_call: TRBJ1-6
cdr3_length: 15
cdr3_nt: TGTGCCAGCAGCTTAGGTGGGAGCGCCCTTTCACCCCTCCACTTT
cdr3_aa: CASSLGGSALSPLHF

d_call: TRBD2
v_call: TRBV11-3
clone_size: -
j_call: TRBJ2-3
cdr3_length: 14
cdr3_nt: TGTGCCAGCATGTCCGGGGGGGCCACAGATACGCAGTATTTT
cdr3_aa: CASMSGGATDTQYF

d_call: TRBD1
v_call: TRBV10-3
clone_size: once
j_call: TRBJ1-2
cdr3_length: 15
cdr3_nt: TGTGCCATCAGTGAGTCCTCCGGGACAGTCTACAGCTACACCTTC
cdr3_aa: CAISESSGTVYSYTF

d_call: TRBD2
v_call: TRBV10-3
clone_size: -
j_call: TRBJ2-7
cdr3_length: 16
cdr3_nt: TGTGCCATCAGTGAGTCTACGGGGAGGGATGGGGGCGAGCAGTACTTC
cdr3_aa: CAISESTGRDGGEQYF

d_call: TRBD1
v_call: TRBV11-2
clone_size: few
j_call: TRBJ1-5
cdr3_length: 13
cdr3_nt: TGTGCCAGCAGCGGGACAGGGAATCAGCCCCAGCATTTT
cdr3_aa: CASSGTGNQPQHF

d_call: TRBD1
v_call: TRBV5-4
clone_size: few
j_call: TRBJ1-2
cdr3_length: 13
cdr3_nt: TGTGCCAGCAGCGTCAAGGGGGCAAGAGGCTACACCTTC
cdr3_aa: CASSVKGARGYTF

d_call: TRBD2
v_call: TRBV5-4
clone_size: -
j_call: TRBJ2-5
cdr3_length: 18
cdr3_nt: TGTGCCAGCAGCTTTGGGGGTACGACTAGCGGGGGACAAGAGACCCAGTACTTC
cdr3_aa: CASSFGGTTSGGQETQYF

d_call: -
v_call: TRBV7-6
clone_size: few
j_call: TRBJ2-6
cdr3_length: 18
cdr3_nt: TGTGCCAGCAGCCCGCGCCCTATCCTCTCCTCTGGGGCCAACGTCCTGACTTTC
cdr3_aa: CASSPRPILSSGANVLTF

d_call: TRBD1
v_call: TRBV13
clone_size: -
j_call: TRBJ1-6
cdr3_length: 16
cdr3_nt: TGTGCCAGCAGCTGGGGGAACCGGGACAGGGATTCACCCCTCCACTTT
cdr3_aa: CASSWGNRDRDSPLHF

d_call: TRBD1
v_call: TRBV4-3
clone_size: -
j_call: TRBJ2-1
cdr3_length: 16
cdr3_nt: TGCGCCAGCAGCCAACACAGGGGGCGCGTGGTAAATGAGCAGTTCTTC
cdr3_aa: CASSQHRGRVVNEQFF

d_call: -
v_call: TRBV14
clone_size: -
j_call: TRBJ2-3
cdr3_length: 13
cdr3_nt: TGTGCCAGCAGCCCGAGGGGGACAGATACGCAGTATTTT
cdr3_aa: CASSPRGTDTQYF

d_call: TRBD2
v_call: TRBV6-5
clone_size: once
j_call: TRBJ2-1
cdr3_length: 14
cdr3_nt: TGTGCCAGCACCTCCCTGACTAGCGGGGGTGAGCAGTTCTTC
cdr3_aa: CASTSLTSGGEQFF

d_call: -
v_call: TRBV10-2
clone_size: -
j_call: TRBJ2-7
cdr3_length: 12
cdr3_nt: TGCGCCAGCAGTGAGGGCCTCTACGAGCAGTACTTC
cdr3_aa: CASSEGLYEQYF

d_call: TRBD2
v_call: TRBV11-2
clone_size: -
j_call: TRBJ2-3
cdr3_length: 14
cdr3_nt: TGTGCCAGCAGCCAAAGCGGGGGCACAGATACGCAGTATTTT
cdr3_aa: CASSQSGGTDTQYF

d_call: -
v_call: TRBV9
clone_size: -
j_call: TRBJ1-5
cdr3_length: 10
cdr3_nt: TGTGCCAGCACACACCAGCCCCAGCATTTT
cdr3_aa: CASTHQPQHF

d_call: -
v_call: TRBV11-2
clone_size: few
j_call: TRBJ1-5
cdr3_length: 17
cdr3_nt: TGTGCCAGCAGCTTACTAACAGGACCCCGGGCCTATCAGCCCCAGCATTTT
cdr3_aa: CASSLLTGPRAYQPQHF

d_call: TRBD2
v_call: TRBV11-3
clone_size: -
j_call: TRBJ2-5
cdr3_length: 16
cdr3_nt: TGTGCCAGCAGCCCAGGACTAGGGGTGGGGCAAGAGACCCAGTACTTC
cdr3_aa: CASSPGLGVGQETQYF

d_call: -
v_call: TRBV30
clone_size: -
j_call: TRBJ1-3
cdr3_length: 13
cdr3_nt: TGTGCCTGGAACGCCGGCGGAAGAAACACCATATATTTT
cdr3_aa: CAWNAGGRNTIYF

d_call: TRBD2
v_call: TRBV7-9
clone_size: -
j_call: TRBJ2-7
cdr3_length: 13
cdr3_nt: TGTGCCAGCAGCTTCCCCCTAGCGGCCGAGCAGTACTTC
cdr3_aa: CASSFPLAAEQYF

d_call: -
v_call: TRBV7-8
clone_size: -
j_call: TRBJ2-2
cdr3_length: 15
cdr3_nt: TGTGCCAGCAGCTCGAAAGGGGTTCTCAGCGGGGAGCTGTTTTTT
cdr3_aa: CASSSKGVLSGELFF

d_call: -
v_call: TRBV30
clone_size: few
j_call: TRBJ2-3
cdr3_length: 15
cdr3_nt: TGTGCCTGGACGGGGATGGGGATAAGCACAGATACGCAGTATTTT
cdr3_aa: CAWTGMGISTDTQYF

d_call: TRBD1
v_call: TRBV5-6
clone_size: -
j_call: TRBJ1-3
cdr3_length: 15
cdr3_nt: TGTGCCAGCAGCTCCCGACAGGGTTCTGGAAACACCATATATTTT
cdr3_aa: CASSSRQGSGNTIYF

d_call: -
v_call: TRBV6-6
clone_size: once
j_call: TRBJ2-7
cdr3_length: 13
cdr3_nt: TGTGCCAGCGGCAGGTACCTCTCCTACGAGCAGTACTTC
cdr3_aa: CASGRYLSYEQYF

d_call: -
v_call: TRBV28
clone_size: -
j_call: TRBJ1-2
cdr3_length: 14
cdr3_nt: TGTGCCAGCAGTTTAGAACAGCCTCTAATGGGCTACACCTTC
cdr3_aa: CASSLEQPLMGYTF

d_call: -
v_call: TRBV28
clone_size: -
j_call: TRBJ2-1
cdr3_length: 15
cdr3_nt: TGTGCCAGCAGAAGTCAGGTGGGCAACTACAATGAGCAGTTCTTC
cdr3_aa: CASRSQVGNYNEQFF

d_call: TRBD1
v_call: TRBV30
clone_size: -
j_call: TRBJ1-1
cdr3_length: 14
cdr3_nt: TGTGCCTGGAGTAGGGACAGGGGCGAAACTGAAGCTTTCTTT
cdr3_aa: CAWSRDRGETEAFF

d_call: -
v_call: TRBV6-5
clone_size: -
j_call: TRBJ1-4
cdr3_length: 14
cdr3_nt: TGTGCCAGCAGTTTCCAGGGGCAGGGGGAAAAACTGTTTTTT
cdr3_aa: CASSFQGQGEKLFF

d_call: -
v_call: TRBV7-9
clone_size: -
j_call: TRBJ2-7
cdr3_length: 14
cdr3_nt: TGTGCCAGCAGCCGAGGGGACATTTCCTACGAGCAGTACTTC
cdr3_aa: CASSRGDISYEQYF

d_call: -
v_call: TRBV12-3/TRBV12-4
clone_size: -
j_call: TRBJ1-1
cdr3_length: 13
cdr3_nt: TGTGCCAGCAGTACAGGGACGGGCACTGAAGCTTTCTTT
cdr3_aa: CASSTGTGTEAFF

d_call: -
v_call: TRBV10-3
clone_size: -
j_call: TRBJ2-2
cdr3_length: 13
cdr3_nt: TGTGCCACCGCGGCAAGCAACACCGGGGAGCTGTTTTTT
cdr3_aa: CATAASNTGELFF

d_call: -
v_call: TRBV5-6
clone_size: -
j_call: TRBJ2-3
cdr3_length: 14
cdr3_nt: TGTGCCAGCAGCTTGGGGGGGCGGGCAGATACGCAGTATTTT
cdr3_aa: CASSLGGRADTQYF

d_call: -
v_call: TRBV5-6
clone_size: -
j_call: TRBJ2-1
cdr3_length: 14
cdr3_nt: TGTGCCAGCAGGGTGGTCGGGATCTCCAATGAGCAGTTCTTC
cdr3_aa: CASRVVGISNEQFF